Below, one TCR beta chain is given with its context. This sample stems from a study of OX40 agonist ivuxolimab in advanced cancers. Profiling relied on immunoSEQ multiplex PCR, and the TCRdb table lists in-frame clones only, not all of them. This table holds about 93,000 clones, under 95% found once. V was shortened by 7 bases and J by 4 bases, with 17 bases between the two germline ends. Germline assignment: CDR1 SEHNR and CDR2 FQNEAQ (reference sequence). The CDR3 extends over 15 amino acids. This TCR derives from an adult with an advanced solid tumor such as melanoma, head and neck, liver or kidney cancer. Sequenced here: CD4+ or CD8+ T cells sorted from blood, sampled in a trial of the OX40 agonist ivuxolimab. This rearrangement joins TRBV7-9 to TRBJ2-1; TRBD1 might be the D (6 bases). The CDR3 sequence: CASTSPWGQYNEQFF. DNA of the CDR3: TGTGCCAGCACCTCTCCGTGGGGGCAATACAATGAGCAGTTCTTC.